Following are 32 T cell receptor beta chains from one sample sequenced in a study of control samples from healthy donors and cancer patients. The protocol was immunoSEQ multiplex PCR, while the TCRdb copy is restricted to in-frame clones and leaves out a portion. The sample has about 63,000 clones; 75% to 85% are singletons. Sequencing input: blood. These receptors all stem from a man in his forties in good health.

The chain recombines TRBV14 with TRBJ2-3; D gene ambiguous. The ends were cut back, 4 bases at V and 4 bases at J, with 12 bases in the middle. The germline gives CDR1 SGHDN, CDR2 FVKESK. The CDR3 runs 14 residues. CDR3 DNA: TGTGCCAGCAGCCTCCTCACTCCTGCAGATACGCAGTATTTT. This codes for CASSLLTPADTQYF.

The rearrangement links TRBV7-3 to TRBJ2-1; D possibly corresponds to TRBD2 (6 bases). Germline V CDR1 and CDR2: SGHTA, FQGTGA. The CDR3 totals 17 residues. The germline V and J ends were trimmed by 2 bases and 6 bases, with 20 bases remaining between them. CDR3 residues: CASSLWSGSIYTNEQFF. Here the CDR3 DNA reads TGTGCCAGCAGCTTATGGTCCGGGAGCATCTACACCAATGAGCAGTTCTTC.

The chain combines TRBV5-6 with TRBJ2-1; the match to TRBD2 covers 9 bases. The V and J ends lost 5 bases and 11 bases, in that order; junction bases with no gene match: 17. The CDR3 is 16 residues long. From germline, CDR1 is SGHDT and CDR2 YYEEEE. CDR3 DNA sequence: TGTGCCAGCAGTGAGCGGGGGGCAGTTCGGGAGTTTAAGCAGTTCTTC. This encodes CASSERGAVREFKQFF.

The chain is built from TRBV28 and TRBJ2-2; the D is unclear. The V and J ends lost 5 bases and 2 bases respectively, with 9 bases between them. Germline V CDR1 and CDR2: MDHEN, SYDVKM. The CDR3 consists of 14 residues. The CDR3 is CASSKGPNTGELFF. CDR3 sequence (DNA): TGTGCCAGCAGTAAGGGCCCTAACACCGGGGAGCTGTTTTTT.

The chain has TRBV15 and TRBJ2-7; 9 bases are a match to TRBD1. This CDR3 has 14 residues. Germline V lookup: CDR1 LNHNV, CDR2 YYDKDF (reference sequence). The V segment lost 5 bases and the J segment 2 bases; nucleotides outside the gene matches: 4. CDR3 sequence: CATSANRGPYEQYF. The CDR3 DNA sequence: TGTGCCACCAGCGCAAACAGGGGGCCCTACGAGCAGTACTTC. Using reference TRBV15 and TRBJ2-7 for the parts outside the CDR3, the full variable domain is DAMVIQNPRYQVTQFGKPVTLSCSQTLNHNVMYWYQQKSSQAPKLLFHYYDKDFNNEADTPDNFQSRRPNTSFCFLDIRSPGLGDTAMYLCATSANRGPYEQYFGPGTRLTVT.

The chain couples TRBV29-1 to TRBJ1-1; D might be TRBD1 (5 bases). V gave up 7 bases and J gave up 1 base, with 19 bases separating them. Germline loops: CDR1 SQVTM, CDR2 ANQGSEA. The CDR3 extends over 15 amino acids. The CDR3 coding sequence is TGCAGCGCAAAGGAGGAGGGGCGCGGGAACACTGAAGCTTTCTTT. It yields the protein CSAKEEGRGNTEAFF.

The J gene is TRBJ1-4, the V gene TRBV5-4; 7 nucleotides match TRBD1. This CDR3 is built from 17 residues. Losses at the gene ends were 2 bases for V and 5 bases for J; bases not matched to a gene: 12. Germline CDR1 is SGHNT and CDR2 is YYREEE (reference sequence). The CDR3 is CASSFKLTGTGNEKLFF. The CDR3 DNA sequence: TGTGCCAGCAGCTTTAAGCTGACAGGGACGGGGAATGAAAAACTGTTTTTT.

This clone was seen more than once but under ten times. The chain recombines TRBV6-6 with TRBJ1-5; possibly TRBD1 for D (6 bases). CDR1 is MNHNY, CDR2 SVGAGI, per germline (reference sequence). The V gene lost 7 bases and the J gene lost 5 bases, with 18 bases spanning the gap. The CDR3 spans 15 residues. CDR3 loop: CASILAGGADQPQHF. CDR3 sequence (DNA): TGTGCCAGCATCCTCGCGGGGGGGGCTGATCAGCCCCAGCATTTT.

This chain uses TRBV12-5 with TRBJ2-3; D ambiguous. Germline CDR1 is LGHNT and CDR2 is FRNRAP. Trimming took 6 bases from V and 1 from J, leaving 8 bases between them. The CDR3 spans 13 residues. The CDR3 DNA reads TGTGCTAGTGGACCATCGGGCACAGATACGCAGTATTTT. It translates to CASGPSGTDTQYF.

This chain links TRBV7-9 with TRBJ2-4, with D perhaps TRBD1 or TRBD2 (5 bases each). This CDR3 comprises 15 residues. CDR1 is SEHNR, CDR2 FQNEAQ, per germline (reference sequence). The V gene lost 3 bases and the J gene lost 9 bases, with 18 bases spanning the gap. The CDR3 DNA follows: TGTGCCAGCAGCTTTGAGGGGTCTCGGGTGGGCATTCAGTACTTC. It encodes CASSFEGSRVGIQYF.

This chain links TRBV19 with TRBJ2-5, with unresolved D. Trimming pared 5 bases from V and 5 bases from J, leaving 18 bases between. Germline loops: CDR1 LNHDA, CDR2 SQIVND (reference sequence). The CDR3 contains 15 residues. CDR3 sequence (DNA): TGTGCCAGTAGTCCCTCGGACGCACCCCGGGAGACCCAGTACTTC. Translating gives CASSPSDAPRETQYF.

This clone has just a few counts. V and J are TRBV15 and TRBJ2-7; TRBD2 matches 8 bases. Looked up from germline, CDR1 is LNHNV and CDR2 is YYDKDF (reference sequence). Trimming at V came to 0 bases and at J to 7 bases, leaving 8 bases not matched to a gene. CDR3 length: 15 amino acids. DNA of the CDR3: TGTGCCACCAGCAGAGAACTAGCGGCTCAATGGGAGCAGTACTTC. Translating it yields CATSRELAAQWEQYF.

This clone occurred once. The chain employs TRBV7-2 and TRBJ1-2, with a tentative D call TRBD1 (6 bases). V was cut by 1 base and J by 13 bases, with 13 bases left in between. Germline V gene sequence: CDR1 SGHTA, CDR2 FQGNSA. The CDR3 extends over 12 amino acids. DNA of the CDR3: TGTGCCAGCAGCTTAGGGGGGCGTCTAGGCACCTTC. Amino acid sequence: CASSLGGRLGTF.

Written as DNA, the CDR3 is TGCGCCAGCAGCCAGGGCAGTCTGGGATCCTTCTATGGCTACACCTTC. Amino acid sequence: CASSQGSLGSFYGYTF. This chain uses TRBV4-3 with TRBJ1-2; unclear D gene. The CDR3 length is 16 residues. V dropped 3 bases and J dropped 4 bases, with 18 bases sitting between them. The germline CDR1 and CDR2 sequences are LGHNA and YSLEER.

The chain uses TRBV7-9 and TRBJ1-5; D is unclear. This CDR3 has 14 amino acids. The V gene lost 1 base and the J gene lost 4 bases, with 8 bases spanning the gap. Germline values: CDR1 SEHNR, CDR2 FQNEAQ (reference sequence). The CDR3 sequence is CASSLGNWNQPQHF. DNA for the CDR3: TGTGCCAGCAGCTTAGGGAACTGGAATCAGCCCCAGCATTTT.

The chain has TRBV7-2 and TRBJ1-1; no clear D gene. This CDR3 is built from 13 residues. CDR1 SGHTA and CDR2 FQGNSA come from the germline V gene. The V end was cut by 6 bases, the J end by 3 bases, with 11 bases between. The CDR3 protein is CASREGRYTEAFF. DNA for the CDR3: TGTGCCAGCAGGGAAGGGAGGTACACTGAAGCTTTCTTT.

The chain is built from TRBV5-1 and TRBJ2-1, with TRBD1 matching over 7 bases. The CDR3 consists of 15 residues. Germline assignment: CDR1 SGHRS and CDR2 YFSETQ. V shed 7 bases and J 4 bases; nucleotides not matched to a gene: 11. The CDR3, as DNA: TGCGCCAGCGCCACTGGGACAGTTCAATACAATGAGCAGTTCTTC. It encodes CASATGTVQYNEQFF.

This clone was recorded a few times. The gene calls are TRBV7-2 and TRBJ2-7, with D possibly matching TRBD2 (6 bases). Trimming pared 0 bases from V and 9 bases from J, leaving 9 bases between. Germline CDR1 reads SGHTA; CDR2 reads FQGNSA. CDR3 length: 12 amino acids. CDR3 DNA: TGTGCCAGCAGCTTAGCTAGCGGTACGCAGTACTTC. Translated, it gives CASSLASGTQYF. The whole variable domain, filled in from reference TRBV7-2 and TRBJ2-7, reads GAGVSQSPSNKVTEKGKDVELRCDPISGHTALYWYRQSLGQGLEFLIYFQGNSAPDKSGLPSDRFSAERTGGSVSTLTIQRTQQEDSAVYLCASSLASGTQYFGPGTRLTVT.

The V and J genes are TRBV10-1 and TRBJ1-3; D remains unclear. This CDR3 has 17 amino acids. Trimming cost V 0 bases and J 0 bases, with 12 bases left between them. CDR1 and CDR2 from the germline V gene are WNHNN and SYGVQD (reference sequence). This chain's CDR3 is CASSESGSSHSGNTIYF. CDR3 sequence (DNA): TGCGCCAGCAGTGAGTCGGGCAGTTCCCACTCTGGAAACACCATATATTTT.

V usage is TRBV15 and J usage is TRBJ1-1; D may be TRBD1 (6 bases). The CDR3 has 14 residues. Germline-derived CDR1 and CDR2 are LNHNV and YYDKDF (reference sequence). The ends were cut back, 6 bases at V and 0 bases at J, with 11 bases in the middle. The CDR3 DNA sequence: TGTGCCACCAGAGGGGGGACGGTGAACACTGAAGCTTTCTTT. This sequence encodes CATRGGTVNTEAFF.

The chain has TRBV11-1 and TRBJ1-2; the D is unclear. The CDR3 loop spans 12 amino acids. Germline V gene data show CDR1 as SGHAT and CDR2 as FQDESV (reference sequence). Trimming stripped 4 bases from V and 4 bases from J, with 7 bases between. The CDR3 spells CASSSGSYGYTF. CDR3 nucleotide sequence: TGTGCCAGCAGCTCCGGGAGCTATGGCTACACCTTC.

The chain carries TRBV7-9 and TRBJ2-1; 9 bases agree with TRBD2. This CDR3 has 16 amino acids. Germline CDR1 reads SEHNR; CDR2 reads FQNEAQ (reference sequence). Losses at the gene ends were 1 base for V and 8 bases for J; bases not matched to a gene: 9. Here the CDR3 DNA reads TGTGCCAGCAGCTTAGGAGTAGCGGGAGATAGGGATGAGCAGTTCTTC. This gives the protein CASSLGVAGDRDEQFF.

V is TRBV6-4 and J is TRBJ2-4; D perhaps matches TRBD1 (6 bases). The germline V gene encodes CDR1 MRHNA and CDR2 SNTAGT. The CDR3 is 15 residues long. Trimming took off 10 bases at V and 0 bases at J, with 16 bases between the two ends. CDR3 amino acids: CAIRGRELAKNIQYF. In DNA, the CDR3 is TGTGCCATCAGGGGCAGGGAACTAGCCAAAAACATTCAGTACTTC.

J is TRBJ2-3 and V is TRBV7-3; 13 bases fit TRBD2. Per the germline V gene, CDR1 is SGHTA and CDR2 is FQGTGA. The CDR3 totals 15 residues. The trim removed 4 bases at V and 3 bases at J, leaving 1 base unmatched. The CDR3 sequence: CASSSLAGGTDTQYF. In nucleotides, the CDR3 is TGTGCCAGCAGCTCACTAGCGGGAGGGACAGATACGCAGTATTTT.

This chain uses TRBV5-1 with TRBJ1-1; weak D call: TRBD1 (5 bases). V was cut by 3 bases and J by 5 bases, with 11 bases left in between. Per germline, CDR1 SGHRS and CDR2 YFSETQ. This CDR3 contains 13 residues. In DNA form, the CDR3 reads TGCGCCAGCAGCTCGTCGGGGGGAACTGAAGCTTTCTTT. Translation gives CASSSSGGTEAFF.

V usage is TRBV4-2 and J usage is TRBJ2-5, with D perhaps TRBD2 (6 bases). V was shortened by 3 bases and J by 1 base, with 15 bases between the two germline ends. The CDR3 is 16 residues long. Germline CDR1 is LGHNA and CDR2 is YNFKEQ. The CDR3 here is CASSQTRASLQETQYF. DNA for the CDR3: TGTGCCAGCAGCCAGACTAGAGCCTCCCTCCAAGAGACCCAGTACTTC.

The genes are TRBV24-1 and TRBJ2-3; the match to TRBD1 covers 7 bases. V shed 4 bases, J shed 1 base, and the junction held 4 bases outside the gene matches. Germline V gene sequence: CDR1 KGHDR, CDR2 SFDVKD. The CDR3 sequence is 15 residues long. This CDR3 reads CATSEGQGGTDTQYF. The CDR3 region has the DNA TGTGCCACCAGTGAAGGGCAGGGGGGCACAGATACGCAGTATTTT.

The V call is TRBV6-5, the J call TRBJ1-5, with a tentative D call TRBD1 (5 bases). V was trimmed by 2 bases and J by 6 bases, leaving 11 bases between them. CDR1 is MNHEY and CDR2 is SVGAGI in the germline V gene. The CDR3 is made up of 14 amino acids. The CDR3 protein is CASSYDGGSQPQHF. The DNA for the CDR3 is TGTGCCAGCAGTTACGATGGGGGAAGTCAGCCCCAGCATTTT.

V usage is TRBV29-1 and J usage is TRBJ1-1; unclear D gene. V lost 8 bases, J lost 1 base, and 17 bases lay in between. This CDR3 contains 14 residues. Germline CDR1 and CDR2: SQVTM and ANQGSEA. Written as DNA, the CDR3 is TGCAGCCCAAAACCCCATGGACCGAACACTGAAGCTTTCTTT. Translation: CSPKPHGPNTEAFF.

The V gene is TRBV10-3, the J gene TRBJ2-5; 9 bases align to TRBD1. Germline V gene data show CDR1 as ENHRY and CDR2 as SYGVKD. The V gene end was trimmed by 2 bases and the J gene end by 5 bases; junction bases not matched to a gene: 3. The CDR3 has 14 amino acids. The CDR3 sequence is CAISEGTGRETQYF. The DNA for the CDR3 is TGTGCCATCAGTGAGGGGACAGGGAGGGAGACCCAGTACTTC.

This chain uses TRBV3-1 (or the pseudogene TRBV3-2) with TRBJ1-3; perhaps TRBD1 as D (6 bases). Germline CDR1 is LGHDT and CDR2 is YNNKEL (reference sequence). The CDR3 extends over 17 amino acids. Between the trimmed V and J ends, which lost 2 bases and 2 bases, there was a span of 16 bases. The DNA of the CDR3 is TGTGCCAGCAGCCAACAAATTACAGGGATCGCTGGAAACACCATATATTTT. This encodes CASSQQITGIAGNTIYF.

The chain uses TRBV6-5 and TRBJ1-2, with 10 bases identical to TRBD1. V shed 8 bases, J shed 4 bases, and the junction held 10 bases outside the gene matches. Germline loops: CDR1 MNHEY, CDR2 SVGAGI. The CDR3 extends over 15 amino acids. The CDR3 coding sequence is TGTGCCAGCGGGGGGACAGGGGCTGAGCTCTATGGCTACACCTTC. This codes for CASGGTGAELYGYTF.